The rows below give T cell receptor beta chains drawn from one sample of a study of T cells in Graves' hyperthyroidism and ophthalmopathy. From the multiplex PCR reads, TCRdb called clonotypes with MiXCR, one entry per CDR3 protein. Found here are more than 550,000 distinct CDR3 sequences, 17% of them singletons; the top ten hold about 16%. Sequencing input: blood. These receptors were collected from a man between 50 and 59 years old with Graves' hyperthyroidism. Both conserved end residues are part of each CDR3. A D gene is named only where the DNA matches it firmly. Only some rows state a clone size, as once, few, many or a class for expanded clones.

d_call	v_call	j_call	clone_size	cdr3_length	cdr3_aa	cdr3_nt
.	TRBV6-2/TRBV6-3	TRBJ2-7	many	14	CASSDHGGAYEQYF	TGTGCCAGCAGTGACCATGGAGGGGCGTACGAGCAGTACTTC
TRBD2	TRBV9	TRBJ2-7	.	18	CASSPTPRLAGGAYEQYF	TGTGCCAGCAGCCCCACGCCTAGACTAGCGGGAGGTGCCTACGAGCAGTACTTC
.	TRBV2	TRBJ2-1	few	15	CASSEYPSNYNEQFF	TGTGCCAGCAGTGAATACCCTAGCAACTACAATGAGCAGTTCTTC
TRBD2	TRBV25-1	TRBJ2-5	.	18	CASSRIPLLAGDSGTQYF	TGTGCCAGCAGCCGAATCCCATTACTAGCGGGAGATTCCGGGACCCAGTACTTC
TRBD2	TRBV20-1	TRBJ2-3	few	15	CSAYGTSGRARTQYF	TGCAGTGCCTATGGGACTAGCGGGAGGGCCCGGACGCAGTATTTT
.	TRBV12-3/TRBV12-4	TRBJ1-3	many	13	CASRALSGNTIYF	TGTGCCAGCAGGGCTCTCTCTGGAAACACCATATATTTT
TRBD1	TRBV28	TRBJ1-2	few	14	CASSSTGTGHGYTF	TGTGCCAGCAGCAGTACCGGGACAGGGCACGGCTACACCTTC
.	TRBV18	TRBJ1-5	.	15	CASSPQDSSNQPQHF	TGTGCCAGCTCACCACAGGACAGCAGCAATCAGCCCCAGCATTTT
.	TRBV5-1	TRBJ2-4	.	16	CASSPGLGRGENIQYF	TGCGCCAGCAGCCCCGGACTAGGCAGGGGCGAAAACATTCAGTACTTC
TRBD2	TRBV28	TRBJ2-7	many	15	CASSPTGLVSYEQYF	TGTGCCAGCAGTCCGACGGGACTAGTATCTTACGAGCAGTACTTC
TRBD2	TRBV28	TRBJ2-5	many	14	CASELAGGGETQYF	TGTGCCAGCGAACTAGCGGGAGGCGGAGAGACCCAGTACTTC
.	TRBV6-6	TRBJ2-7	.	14	CASSYSASLYEQYF	TGTGCCAGCAGTTACTCGGCCAGCCTTTACGAGCAGTACTTC
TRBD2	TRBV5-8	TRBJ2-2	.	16	CASSFRREGLAGELFF	TGTGCCAGCAGCTTTCGTCGGGAGGGCCTTGCCGGGGAGCTGTTTTTT
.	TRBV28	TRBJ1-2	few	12	CASSPGTDLYTF	TGTGCCAGCAGTCCAGGGACGGACCTCTACACCTTC
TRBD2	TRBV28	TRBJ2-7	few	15	CASRTPSGRTYEQYF	TGTGCCAGCAGAACACCTAGCGGGAGGACCTACGAGCAGTACTTC
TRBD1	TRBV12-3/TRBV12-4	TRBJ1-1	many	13	CASTYWTGEEAFF	TGTGCCAGCACCTACTGGACAGGGGAGGAAGCTTTCTTT
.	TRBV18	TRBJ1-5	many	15	CASSPPDMSNQPQHF	TGTGCCAGCTCACCACCGGATATGAGCAATCAGCCCCAGCATTTT
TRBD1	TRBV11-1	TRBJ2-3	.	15	CASGPGTGAGDTQYF	TGTGCCAGCGGCCCCGGGACAGGGGCGGGAGATACGCAGTATTTT
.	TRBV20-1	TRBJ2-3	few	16	CSARDLLGLNADTQYF	TGCAGTGCTAGAGATCTTCTGGGGCTGAATGCAGATACGCAGTATTTT
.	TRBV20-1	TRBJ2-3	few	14	CSAREADFTDTQYF	TGCAGTGCTAGAGAGGCAGATTTCACAGATACGCAGTATTTT
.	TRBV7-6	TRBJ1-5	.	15	CASSLAGFSDQPQHF	TGTGCCAGCAGCTTAGCCGGATTCTCCGATCAGCCCCAGCATTTT
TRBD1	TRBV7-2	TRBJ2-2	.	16	CASSLADRGFPGELFF	TGTGCCAGCAGCTTAGCGGACAGGGGTTTCCCCGGGGAGCTGTTTTTT
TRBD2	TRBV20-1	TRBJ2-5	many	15	CSASPLAGGLETQYF	TGCAGTGCTAGTCCACTAGCGGGAGGATTGGAGACCCAGTACTTC
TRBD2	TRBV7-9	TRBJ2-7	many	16	CASSSHPSSGSWEQYF	TGTGCCAGCAGTTCCCACCCCTCTAGCGGGAGCTGGGAGCAGTACTTC
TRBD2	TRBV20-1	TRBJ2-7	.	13	CSAAGTRAYEQYF	TGCAGTGCTGCCGGGACTAGGGCCTACGAGCAGTACTTC
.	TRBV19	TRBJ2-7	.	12	CASSTRRDEQYF	TGTGCCAGTAGCACCCGCCGGGACGAGCAGTACTTC
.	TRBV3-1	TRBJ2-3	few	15	CASSLHGTPTDTQYF	TGTGCCAGCAGCCTTCACGGGACTCCCACAGATACGCAGTATTTT
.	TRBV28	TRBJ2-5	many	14	CASTRGIGRETQYF	TGTGCCAGCACCCGAGGGATAGGCCGGGAGACCCAGTACTTC
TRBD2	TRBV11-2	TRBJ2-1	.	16	CASRVVSGGPGNEQFF	TGTGCCAGCAGAGTGGTGTCGGGAGGCCCGGGGAATGAGCAGTTCTTC
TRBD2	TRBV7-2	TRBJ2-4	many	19	CASSLEGLSGSAAKNIQYF	TGTGCCAGCAGCTTAGAGGGGCTGAGCGGGAGCGCTGCCAAAAACATTCAGTACTTC
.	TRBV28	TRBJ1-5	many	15	CASGEEFNSNQPQHF	TGTGCCAGCGGTGAAGAATTTAATAGCAATCAGCCCCAGCATTTT
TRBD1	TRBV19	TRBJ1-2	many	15	CASSIQGTGDYGYTF	TGTGCCAGTAGTATACAAGGGACAGGGGACTATGGCTACACCTTC
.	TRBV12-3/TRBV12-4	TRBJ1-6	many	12	CASSTANSPLHF	TGTGCCAGCAGTACCGCTAATTCACCCCTCCACTTT
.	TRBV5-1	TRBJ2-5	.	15	CASSPNRHQQETQYF	TGCGCCAGCAGCCCGAATAGACACCAACAAGAGACCCAGTACTTC
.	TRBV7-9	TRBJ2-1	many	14	CASSLVGNHNEQFF	TGTGCCAGCAGCTTAGTCGGTAACCACAATGAGCAGTTCTTC
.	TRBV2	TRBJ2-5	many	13	CASSEVTLGAQYF	TGTGCCAGCAGTGAGGTGACCCTCGGGGCCCAGTACTTC
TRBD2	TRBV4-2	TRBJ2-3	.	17	CASSQDGLAGGRDTQYF	TGTGCCAGCAGCCAAGACGGGCTAGCGGGAGGGAGGGATACGCAGTATTTT
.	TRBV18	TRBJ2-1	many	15	CASSPATGIYNEQFF	TGTGCCAGCTCACCCGCGACGGGAATATACAATGAGCAGTTCTTC
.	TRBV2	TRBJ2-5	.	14	CASIQVGNTETQYF	TGTGCCAGCATCCAGGTGGGGAACACGGAGACCCAGTACTTC
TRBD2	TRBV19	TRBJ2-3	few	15	CASSPLREGTDTQYF	TGTGCCAGTAGTCCACTGCGGGAGGGCACAGATACGCAGTATTTT
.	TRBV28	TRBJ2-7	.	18	CASSFPLTERVYDYEQYF	TGTGCCAGCAGTTTCCCCTTGACAGAACGGGTGTACGACTACGAGCAGTACTTC
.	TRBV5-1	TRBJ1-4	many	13	CASSSLQGEKLFF	TGCGCCAGCAGCTCATTACAAGGGGAAAAACTGTTTTTT
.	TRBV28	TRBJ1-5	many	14	CASSLEQDNQPQHF	TGTGCCAGCAGTTTGGAGCAGGACAATCAGCCCCAGCATTTT
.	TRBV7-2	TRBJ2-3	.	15	CASSSNARSWDTQYF	TGTGCCAGTAGTTCGAACGCTAGAAGTTGGGATACGCAGTATTTT
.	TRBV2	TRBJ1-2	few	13	CASSVQELEGYTF	TGTGCCAGCAGTGTTCAGGAACTGGAAGGCTACACCTTC
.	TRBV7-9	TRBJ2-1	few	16	CASSLANRDTHNEQFF	TGTGCCAGCAGCTTGGCGAACCGGGACACCCACAATGAGCAGTTCTTC
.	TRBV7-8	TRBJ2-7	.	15	CASSSRDLLTYEQYF	TGTGCCAGCAGCAGCCGGGACCTACTAACCTACGAGCAGTACTTC
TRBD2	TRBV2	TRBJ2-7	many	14	CASRILAAVYEQYF	TGTGCCAGCAGGATACTAGCGGCGGTCTACGAGCAGTACTTC
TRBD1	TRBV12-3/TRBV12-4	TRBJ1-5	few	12	CASRDRLQPQHF	TGTGCCAGCAGGGACAGGCTTCAGCCCCAGCATTTT
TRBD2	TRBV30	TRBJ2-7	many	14	CAWSVEGGPYEQYF	TGTGCCTGGAGTGTAGAGGGAGGGCCCTACGAGCAGTACTTC
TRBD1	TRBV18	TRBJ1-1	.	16	CASSQSGTGEHTEAFF	TGTGCCAGCTCACAATCCGGGACAGGGGAACACACTGAAGCTTTCTTT
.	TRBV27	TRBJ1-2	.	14	CASSWGGVNYGYTF	TGTGCCAGCAGTTGGGGAGGGGTAAACTATGGCTACACCTTC
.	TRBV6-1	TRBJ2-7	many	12	CASTRGQDEQYF	TGTGCCAGCACCCGGGGGCAGGACGAGCAGTACTTC
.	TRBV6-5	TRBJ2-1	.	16	CASSYSRGDPYNEQFF	TGTGCCAGCAGTTACTCGAGAGGAGACCCCTACAATGAGCAGTTCTTC
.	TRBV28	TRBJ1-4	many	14	CASSSPTGTEKLFF	TGTGCCAGCAGTTCACCCACCGGGACCGAAAAACTGTTTTTT